This T cell receptor (beta chain) was captured by sequencing in a study of T cell responses to AZD1222 COVID-19 vaccine. TCRdb's table, derived via immunoSEQ multiplex PCR, lists solely in-frame clones and lacks some. The sample has tens of thousands of clones; under 85% are singletons. Trimming cost V 4 bases and J 0 bases, with 9 bases left between them. CDR1 SNHLY and CDR2 FYNNEI come from the germline V gene. CDR3 length: 15 amino acids. This clone has a handful of counts. The specimen was peripheral blood, collected on day 0 of AZD1222 vaccination. This TCR derives from an adult in good health. This chain connects TRBV2 to TRBJ1-4, with a weak D call TRBD1 (6 bases). CDR3 sequence: CASSARGPTNEKLFF. CDR3 sequence (DNA): TGTGCCAGCAGTGCTCGGGGGCCAACTAATGAAAAACTGTTTTTT.